This T cell receptor beta chain was observed in a study of cytomegalovirus exposure and HLA in healthy donors. Across the study: Within an early data release were about 80 million unique TCRs drawn from HLA-typed donors. Study observations and caveats: Sequences of the TCR beta chain were said to predict the HLA-A and HLA-B alleles of most subjects accurately.

This CDR3 comprises 19 residues. From germline, CDR1 is SNHLY and CDR2 FYNNEI. As concerns this clone: As yet, its antigen is unknown. Mismatch with germline at one junction end may stem from a read error.

Primers: 60 Vbeta forward and 13 Jbeta reverse. TCRdb keeps only in-frame clones here, not all; method: immunoSEQ multiplex PCR. The sample contains about 76,000 clones, about 76% of which appear only once. The sample consisted of PBMCs. This chain connects TRBV2 to TRBJ2-4; the match to TRBD2 covers 7 bases. This TCR was recovered from a male donor in good health and CMV-seropositive. The CDR3 region has the DNA TGTGCCAGCAGTGAAGCTAGAATAAGCGGGAATGGGTCCAAAAACATTCAGTCCTTC. This translates into CASSEARISGNGSKNIQSF. Based on the CDR3 plus reference TRBV2 and TRBJ2-4, the full variable domain is EPEVTQTPSHQVTQMGQEVILRCVPISNHLYFYWYRQILGQKVEFLVSFYNNEISEKSEIFDDQFSVERPDGSNFTLKIRSTKLEDSAMYFCASSEARISGNGSKNIQSFGAGTRLSVL.